The present T cell receptor beta chain was sequenced within a study of blood T cells in healthy people across ages. There were at least 5.5 micrograms of total RNA extracted from every sample. The CDR3 loop spans 17 amino acids. The trim removed 3 bases at V and 5 bases at J, leaving 9 bases unmatched. Germline V gene sequence: CDR1 SGHRS, CDR2 YFSETQ. The use of a sample-barcoded 5' primer and a J-beta primer mix characterized a second PCR of roughly 7 to 11 cycles. In TCRdb, the 5' RACE reads were re-called with MiXCR into one record per CDR3 protein. The profile shows 700,000 to 900,000 distinct CDR3 sequences, roughly 24% of them singletons. These data also featured in a second study, about T cells of mothers and their children.

Sequences were obtained from blood. This sequence was found in a boy aged 10-17 years in good health. The J gene is TRBJ2-3, the V gene TRBV5-1; 13 positions agree with TRBD2. The CDR3 bases are TGCGCCAGCAGCTCTGGACTAGCGGGGGCCCAGGGAGATACGCAGTATTTT. Translation: CASSSGLAGAQGDTQYF.